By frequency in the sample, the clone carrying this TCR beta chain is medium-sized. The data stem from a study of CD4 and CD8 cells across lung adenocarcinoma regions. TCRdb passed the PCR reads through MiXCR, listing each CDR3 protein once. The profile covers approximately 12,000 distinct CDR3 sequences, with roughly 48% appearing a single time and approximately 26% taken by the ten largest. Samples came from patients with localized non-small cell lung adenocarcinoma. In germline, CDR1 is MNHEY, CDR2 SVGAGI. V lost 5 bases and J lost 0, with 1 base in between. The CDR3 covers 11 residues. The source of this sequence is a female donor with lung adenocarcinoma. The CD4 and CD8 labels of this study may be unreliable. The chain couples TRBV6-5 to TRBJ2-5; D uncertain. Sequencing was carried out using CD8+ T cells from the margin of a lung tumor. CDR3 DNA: TGTGCCAGCAGTAACCAAGAGACCCAGTACTTC. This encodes CASSNQETQYF.